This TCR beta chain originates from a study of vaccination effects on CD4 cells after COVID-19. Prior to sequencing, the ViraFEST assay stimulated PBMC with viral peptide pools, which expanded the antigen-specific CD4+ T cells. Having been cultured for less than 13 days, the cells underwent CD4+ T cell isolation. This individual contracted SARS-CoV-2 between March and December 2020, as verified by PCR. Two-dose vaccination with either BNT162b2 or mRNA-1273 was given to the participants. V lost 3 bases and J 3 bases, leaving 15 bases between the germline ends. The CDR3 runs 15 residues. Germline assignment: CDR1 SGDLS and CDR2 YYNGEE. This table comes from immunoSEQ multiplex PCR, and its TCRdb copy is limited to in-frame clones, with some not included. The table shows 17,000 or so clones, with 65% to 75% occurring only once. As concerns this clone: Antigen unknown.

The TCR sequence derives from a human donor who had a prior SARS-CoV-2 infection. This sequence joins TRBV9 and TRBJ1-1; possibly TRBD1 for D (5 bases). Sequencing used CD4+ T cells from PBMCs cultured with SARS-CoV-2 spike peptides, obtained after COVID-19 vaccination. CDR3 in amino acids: CASSALGRGDTEAFF. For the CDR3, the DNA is TGTGCCAGCAGCGCGTTAGGTCGGGGCGACACTGAAGCTTTCTTT.